Below are 3 T cell receptor beta chains sequenced from a single sample in a study of shared clonotypes between healthy human individuals. The table came from immunoSEQ multiplex PCR; TCRdb's copy has only in-frame clones and leaves some out. The sample shows some 490,000 clones, approximately 84% of them seen only once. Material for sequencing was PBMCs. The receptors derive from a woman in her 40s in good health. Some clones in this sample may be carry-over from other donors' samples.

V is TRBV27 and J is TRBJ2-7; D is possibly TRBD1 (6 bases). The CDR3 covers 15 residues. Germline V lookup: CDR1 MNHEY, CDR2 SMNVEV (reference sequence). The ends were cut back, 6 bases at V and 1 base at J, with 16 bases in the middle. The CDR3 DNA reads as TGTGCCAGCAGGTACAGGGCATGGGCTTCCTACGAGCAGTACTTC. Translating it yields CASRYRAWASYEQYF.

The chain combines TRBV2 with TRBJ2-2; 8 nucleotides match TRBD2. The junction had 6 bases not matched to a gene; V was cut back by 4 bases and J by 5 bases. Germline assignment: CDR1 SNHLY and CDR2 FYNNEI. The CDR3 loop spans 15 amino acids. This chain's CDR3 is CASSVAGRRTGELFF. The DNA for the CDR3 is TGTGCCAGCAGTGTAGCGGGAAGGCGAACCGGGGAGCTGTTTTTT.

This chain uses TRBV7-2 with TRBJ2-7; 7 bases match TRBD2. The V and J ends lost 1 base and 3 bases, in that order; junction bases with no gene match: 15. Germline V gene data show CDR1 as SGHTA and CDR2 as FQGNSA. CDR3 length: 18 residues. Here the CDR3 DNA reads TGTGCCAGCAGCTTAGTTCGGTTAGGGCGGGAGTCCGACTACGAGCAGTACTTC. Translating it yields CASSLVRLGRESDYEQYF.